One T cell receptor beta chain is described in this entry. As yet, its antigen is unknown. V lost 6 bases to trimming and J lost 6 bases; unmatched junction nucleotides: 6. CDR1 KGHDR and CDR2 SFDVKD come from the germline V gene. This CDR3 comprises 14 residues. This entry comes from a study of regulatory T cells in long-lasting Graves disease. The overall study: Patients newly diagnosed with Graves' had been on antithyroid drugs for under 3 months.

General study results and limits: Persistent disease exhibited a predilection for TRBV28, TRBJ1-2 and TRBJ2-5. Among persistent patients, a larger number of public clonotypes were shared (about 2,800) than among newly diagnosed patients (about 970).

The time point: newly diagnosed GD, antithyroid drugs for less than 3 months. Scientists built the TCR library using RNA that was extracted from PBMCs. Arm-PCR with iRepertoire HTBI primers amplified the CDR3 regions for these TCR beta libraries. TCRdb recomputed calls from the multiplex PCR reads with MiXCR, one row per CDR3 protein. The data hold a few hundred thousand distinct CDR3 sequences, with 10% to 15% observed a single time. These same data were also listed under a study on T cells in Graves' hyperthyroidism and ophthalmopathy. That work states: Among thyroid clonotypes expanded above 0.001, most also appeared in blood.

This chain uses TRBV24-1 with TRBJ2-1; 8 bases fit TRBD2. The sequences come from peripheral blood mononuclear cells (PBMCs), collected at new diagnosis, from a patient treated with antithyroid drugs. The receptor was derived from a woman younger than 30 with Graves disease. CDR3 protein: CATSLAGGGNEQFF. The CDR3 coding sequence is TGTGCCACCAGTCTCGCGGGGGGTGGCAATGAGCAGTTCTTC.